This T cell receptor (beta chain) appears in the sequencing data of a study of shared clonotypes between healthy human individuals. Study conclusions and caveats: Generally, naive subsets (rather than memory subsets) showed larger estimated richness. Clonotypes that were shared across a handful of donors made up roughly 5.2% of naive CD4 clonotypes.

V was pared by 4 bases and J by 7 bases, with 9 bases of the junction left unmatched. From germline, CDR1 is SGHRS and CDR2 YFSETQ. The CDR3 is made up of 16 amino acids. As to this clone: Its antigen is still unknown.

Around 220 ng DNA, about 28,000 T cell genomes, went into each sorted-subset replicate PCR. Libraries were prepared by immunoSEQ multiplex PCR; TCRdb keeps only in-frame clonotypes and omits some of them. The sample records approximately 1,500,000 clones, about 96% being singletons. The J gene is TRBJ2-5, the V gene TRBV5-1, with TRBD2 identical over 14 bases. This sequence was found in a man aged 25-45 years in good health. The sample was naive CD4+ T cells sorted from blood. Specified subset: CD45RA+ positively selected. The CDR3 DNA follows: TGCGCCAGCAGCCCTGACGGACTAGCGGGAGGTTGGACCCAGTACTTC. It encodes CASSPDGLAGGWTQYF.